A single sample gave rise to the 20 T cell receptor beta chains below, sequenced in a study of long-term antiretroviral therapy in people with HIV. Run at survey level, the immunoSEQ assay was version v3.0. Data came from immunoSEQ multiplex PCR; TCRdb stores just in-frame clones and leaves some out. The sample carries 35,000 or so clones, around 94% recorded once. Sample: unsorted PBMCs, taken 4.1 years after starting antiretroviral therapy. These receptors were collected from a woman aged 45-65 years with HIV.

V gene TRBV7-2 combines with J gene TRBJ2-1; TRBD2 aligns across 10 bases. The length of the CDR3 is 16 residues. V lost 3 bases to trimming and J lost 9 bases; unmatched junction nucleotides: 11. CDR1 SGHTA and CDR2 FQGNSA come from the germline V gene. The chain's CDR3 is CASSLQGAGGPTEQFF. DNA for the CDR3: TGTGCCAGCAGCTTGCAGGGAGCGGGGGGGCCAACTGAGCAGTTCTTC.

The chain links TRBV7-2 to TRBJ1-2; no firm D call. This CDR3 is 14 amino acids long. The V end was cut by 4 bases, the J end by 4 bases, with 13 bases between. Germline assignment: CDR1 SGHTA and CDR2 FQGNSA. The CDR3 loop reads CASSSPGSIYGYTF. The CDR3 DNA follows: TGTGCCAGCAGCTCACCGGGCTCGATCTATGGCTACACCTTC.

The rearrangement joins TRBV5-1 to TRBJ1-6, with D perhaps TRBD1 (5 bases). CDR1 and CDR2 from the germline V gene are SGHRS and YFSETQ. Trimming shortened V by 1 base and J by 0 bases, and 14 bases separated the two germline ends. The CDR3 is 18 residues long. This chain's CDR3 is CASSLFPGEGSYNSPLHF. Written as DNA, the CDR3 is TGCGCCAGCAGCTTGTTTCCGGGGGAAGGCTCCTATAATTCACCCCTCCACTTT.

The V call is TRBV15, the J call TRBJ1-1; the D is unclear. The V gene lost 6 bases and the J gene lost 4 bases, with 15 bases spanning the gap. Germline V CDR1 and CDR2: LNHNV, YYDKDF (reference sequence). The CDR3 runs to 14 residues. In nucleotides, the CDR3 is TGTGCCACCAGTCCCGCCCTATTCGGCACTGAAGCTTTCTTT. Its translation is CATSPALFGTEAFF.

The chain is built from TRBV7-9 and TRBJ1-4; TRBD1 matches at 10 bases. The J segment lost 8 bases and the V segment lost 5 bases, leaving 14 bases of the junction unmatched. Looked up from germline, CDR1 is SEHNR and CDR2 is FQNEAQ (reference sequence). There are 17 residues in the CDR3. CDR3 coding DNA: TGTGCCAGCAGCCACCGGGACAGGGGCCCAAAAGGAGAAAAACTGTTTTTT. It codes for CASSHRDRGPKGEKLFF.

The chain employs TRBV19 and TRBJ1-5; D is unclear. V shed 4 bases and J shed 5 bases, with 9 bases lying between them. The CDR3 has 13 amino acids. Looked up from germline, CDR1 is LNHDA and CDR2 is SQIVND (reference sequence). CDR3 residues: CASSKDGDQPQHF. Here the CDR3 DNA reads TGTGCCAGTAGTAAAGACGGTGATCAGCCCCAGCATTTT.

The V gene is TRBV11-2, the J gene TRBJ2-3; TRBD1 aligns across 7 bases. V shed 9 bases and J 5 bases; nucleotides not matched to a gene: 14. The CDR3 extends over 15 amino acids. Germline CDR1 SGHAT, CDR2 FQNNGV. The CDR3 coding sequence is TGTGCCAGTCGGAAAGAGGGGGCCCAGGGAGATACGCAGTATTTT. Amino acids: CASRKEGAQGDTQYF.

This clone has just one count. V and J are TRBV30 and TRBJ1-4; 10 bases map to TRBD1. This CDR3 contains 14 residues. Germline CDR1 reads GTSNPN; CDR2 reads SVGIG (reference sequence). V shed 5 bases and J 5 bases; nucleotides not matched to a gene: 5. CDR3 loop: CAWGPGQGNEKLFF. The CDR3 nucleotides are TGTGCCTGGGGTCCGGGACAGGGGAATGAAAAACTGTTTTTT. Variable domain in full (rest from reference TRBV30 and TRBJ1-4): SQTIHQWPATLVQPVGSPLSLECTVEGTSNPNLYWYRQAAGRGLQLLFYSVGIGQISSEVPQNLSASRPQDRQFILSSKKLLLSDSGFYLCAWGPGQGNEKLFFGSGTQLSVL.

The chain links TRBV14 to TRBJ2-1, with no clear D. Germline V gives CDR1 SGHDN, CDR2 FVKESK. This CDR3 is built from 13 residues. Trimming removed 0 bases from V and 15 bases from J, with 15 bases in between. CDR3 sequence (DNA): TGTGCCAGCAGCCAAGATTGGTCCTCGTGGGGGTTCTTC. Amino acids: CASSQDWSSWGFF.

The chain links TRBV4-2 to TRBJ2-3, with D possibly TRBD2 on 6 matching bases. The V gene's germline CDR1 is LGHNA and CDR2 YNFKEQ. The CDR3 totals 15 residues. Trimming cost V 3 bases and J 2 bases, with 12 bases left between them. CDR3: CASSHTAGNTDTQYF. The CDR3 DNA reads as TGTGCCAGCAGCCATACGGCGGGGAACACAGATACGCAGTATTTT.

The chain links TRBV5-1 to TRBJ1-4, with D tentatively TRBD1 (5 bases). The CDR3 runs 14 residues. Trimming took off 4 bases at V and 10 bases at J, with 17 bases between the two ends. Germline CDR1 and CDR2: SGHRS and YFSETQ. The CDR3 is CASSRSDARGKLFF. The CDR3 DNA reads TGCGCCAGCAGCCGAAGTGACGCAAGGGGAAAACTGTTTTTT.

The V call is TRBV7-2, the J call TRBJ2-7, with D unclear. The V gene lost 4 bases and the J gene lost 3 bases, with 16 bases spanning the gap. CDR1 SGHTA and CDR2 FQGNSA come from the germline V gene. The CDR3 has 15 amino acids. The CDR3 loop is CASSSPVVGGYEQYF. The CDR3 region has the DNA TGTGCCAGCAGCTCACCAGTGGTGGGCGGCTACGAGCAGTACTTC.

This sequence joins TRBV4-2 and TRBJ2-5; 7 bases map to TRBD2. After removal of 4 bases from V and 9 bases from J, the junction contained 14 bases not matched to a gene. In germline, CDR1 is LGHNA, CDR2 YNFKEQ. The CDR3 length is 15 residues. The CDR3 reads CASSPGTTGDGAQYF. In DNA form, the CDR3 reads TGTGCCAGCAGCCCCGGGACTACCGGGGATGGAGCCCAGTACTTC.

V and J are TRBV9 and TRBJ2-5, with a possible D match to TRBD2 (5 bases). The CDR3 consists of 13 residues. Per germline, CDR1 SGDLS and CDR2 YYNGEE. Trimming took 3 bases from V and 5 from J, leaving 11 bases between them. The DNA of the CDR3 is TGTGCCAGCAGCGGGACTCGGTCGGAGACCCAGTACTTC. Translating gives CASSGTRSETQYF.

In DNA, the CDR3 is TGTGCCAGCAGCATGAAGACAGGGTTGAACGAAAAACTGTTTTTT. Its protein is CASSMKTGLNEKLFF. The chain links TRBV9 to TRBJ1-4; 7 bases fit TRBD1. CDR1 is SGDLS and CDR2 is YYNGEE in the germline V gene. The CDR3 length is 15 residues. J gave up 8 bases and V 4 bases, and 11 bases lay outside the gene matches.

The chain uses TRBV11-1 and TRBJ2-7; either TRBD1 or TRBD2 may supply D (5 bases each). V lost 5 bases to trimming and J lost 3 bases, with 17 bases between them. This CDR3 is 15 amino acids long. Germline V lookup: CDR1 SGHAT, CDR2 FQDESV (reference sequence). CDR3 sequence (DNA): TGTGCCAGCAGCCCACGGGGCCAGACACTCTACGAGCAGTACTTC. Translated, it gives CASSPRGQTLYEQYF.

CDR3 nucleotide sequence: TGTGCCAGCTCACCAGGGATAGGATGGGACGATAACTATGGCTACACCTTC. Its protein is CASSPGIGWDDNYGYTF. The chain has TRBV18 and TRBJ1-2, with D possibly TRBD1 on 5 matching bases. V was cut by 2 bases and J by 1 base, with 17 bases left in between. The length of the CDR3 is 17 residues. CDR1 is KGHSH, CDR2 LQKENI, per germline.

The rearrangement links TRBV6-4 to TRBJ2-5, with unresolved D. Germline CDR1 and CDR2: MRHNA and SNTAGT. The CDR3 loop spans 13 amino acids. The ends were cut back, 4 bases at V and 2 bases at J, with 8 bases in the middle. The CDR3 DNA is TGTGCCAGCAGTGGTAATAGTCAAGAGACCCAGTACTTC. Its translation is CASSGNSQETQYF.

The J gene is TRBJ1-1, the V gene TRBV9; no reliable D call. CDR3 length: 14 residues. From germline, CDR1 is SGDLS and CDR2 YYNGEE. Trimming removed 0 bases from V and 1 base from J, with 7 bases in between. CDR3 in amino acids: CASSVDLGNTEAFF. The CDR3 bases are TGTGCCAGCAGCGTAGACTTGGGGAACACTGAAGCTTTCTTT.

The gene calls are TRBV19 and TRBJ2-7; the D gene could be TRBD1 or TRBD2 (6 bases each). CDR1 and CDR2 from the germline V gene are LNHDA and SQIVND (reference sequence). This CDR3 has 15 residues. V lost 5 bases to trimming and J lost 7 bases, with 21 bases between them. The DNA of the CDR3 is TGTGCCAGTAGTGTGTCGGGGGCGCGGGATGTAGAGCAGTACTTC. The encoded protein is CASSVSGARDVEQYF. The full variable domain, completed using reference TRBV19 and TRBJ2-7, is DGGITQSPKYLFRKEGQNVTLSCEQNLNHDAMYWYRQDPGQGLRLIYYSQIVNDFQKGDIAEGYSVSREKKESFPLTVTSAQKNPTAFYLCASSVSGARDVEQYFGPGTRLTVT.